A selection of T cell receptor beta chains follows, all from one sample in a study of blood T cell repertoires in COVID-19. Profiled with immunoSEQ multiplex PCR; TCRdb holds only in-frame clones, not every one. The sample has under 200,000 clones, around 83% seen once. Source material: peripheral blood. All receptors derive from a human donor in a cohort sampled during active COVID-19. Both conserved end residues are part of each CDR3. D genes are given only for firm matches. Clone size is shown for a subset of rows, as once, few, many or a class of expanded clone.

abundance: NA
j_gene: TRBJ2-7
v_gene: TRBV10-3
d_gene: TRBD2
CDR3aa: CAISQGRGTSTYEQYF
CDR3nt: TGTGCCATCAGCCAGGGTCGAGGGACTAGCACCTACGAGCAGTACTTC

abundance: NA
j_gene: TRBJ1-2
v_gene: TRBV6-2/TRBV6-3
d_gene: NA
CDR3aa: CASTPVRDTNYGYTF
CDR3nt: TGTGCCAGCACCCCTGTGAGAGACACTAACTATGGCTACACCTTC

abundance: NA
j_gene: TRBJ1-5
v_gene: TRBV4-3
d_gene: NA
CDR3aa: CASSQELARGQPQHF
CDR3nt: TGCGCCAGCAGCCAAGAGTTGGCGCGGGGTCAGCCCCAGCATTTT

abundance: NA
j_gene: TRBJ2-7
v_gene: TRBV7-2
d_gene: NA
CDR3aa: CASSPIRDFSYEQYF
CDR3nt: TGTGCCAGCAGTCCCATTCGGGATTTCTCCTACGAGCAGTACTTC

abundance: NA
j_gene: TRBJ2-7
v_gene: TRBV4-3
d_gene: TRBD1
CDR3aa: CASSQGTGRYEQYF
CDR3nt: TGCGCCAGCAGCCAAGGGACAGGGAGATACGAGCAGTACTTC

abundance: few
j_gene: TRBJ1-1
v_gene: TRBV18
d_gene: TRBD1
CDR3aa: CASSPGQGLNTEAFF
CDR3nt: TGTGCCAGCTCACCGGGACAGGGGTTGAACACTGAAGCTTTCTTT

abundance: NA
j_gene: TRBJ1-1
v_gene: TRBV6-4
d_gene: NA
CDR3aa: CASSAKTGNTEAFF
CDR3nt: TGTGCCAGCAGTGCCAAGACAGGGAACACTGAAGCTTTCTTT

abundance: NA
j_gene: TRBJ1-5
v_gene: TRBV6-6
d_gene: TRBD1
CDR3aa: CASSYPRTGNNQPQHF
CDR3nt: TGTGCCAGCAGTTACCCACGGACAGGGAACAATCAGCCCCAGCATTTT

abundance: NA
j_gene: TRBJ2-1
v_gene: TRBV4-3
d_gene: TRBD2
CDR3aa: CASSHISGGLYNEQFF
CDR3nt: TGCGCCAGCAGCCATATTAGCGGGGGGCTATACAATGAGCAGTTCTTC

abundance: NA
j_gene: TRBJ1-1
v_gene: TRBV6-5
d_gene: NA
CDR3aa: CASSSDRRDTEAFF
CDR3nt: TGTGCCAGCAGTTCCGACAGGCGGGACACTGAAGCTTTCTTT

abundance: NA
j_gene: TRBJ2-7
v_gene: TRBV9
d_gene: TRBD1
CDR3aa: CASSVTGASSYEQYF
CDR3nt: TGTGCCAGCAGCGTGACAGGGGCGAGCTCCTACGAGCAGTACTTC

abundance: once
j_gene: TRBJ2-1
v_gene: TRBV24-1
d_gene: TRBD1
CDR3aa: CATSAPPGQGAHNEQFF
CDR3nt: TGTGCCACCAGTGCCCCCCCGGGACAGGGGGCGCACAATGAGCAGTTCTTC

abundance: NA
j_gene: TRBJ2-1
v_gene: TRBV11-3
d_gene: TRBD2
CDR3aa: CASSLGGLAGYKEQFF
CDR3nt: TGTGCCAGCAGCTTAGGGGGACTAGCGGGTTATAAAGAGCAGTTCTTC

abundance: NA
j_gene: TRBJ2-6
v_gene: TRBV7-2
d_gene: TRBD1
CDR3aa: CASSSHRGRANVLTF
CDR3nt: TGTGCCAGCAGCTCCCACAGGGGTAGGGCCAACGTCCTGACTTTC

abundance: few
j_gene: TRBJ2-1
v_gene: TRBV7-7
d_gene: TRBD2
CDR3aa: CASSLESGGANEQFF
CDR3nt: TGTGCTAGCAGCTTAGAGAGCGGGGGGGCCAATGAGCAGTTCTTC

abundance: NA
j_gene: TRBJ1-2
v_gene: TRBV9
d_gene: TRBD1
CDR3aa: CASSVGQGYGYTF
CDR3nt: TGTGCCAGCAGCGTAGGACAGGGCTATGGCTACACCTTC

abundance: NA
j_gene: TRBJ1-2
v_gene: TRBV5-1
d_gene: TRBD1
CDR3aa: CASTWDSPPEGYTF
CDR3nt: TGCGCCAGCACCTGGGACAGTCCTCCGGAGGGCTACACCTTC

abundance: NA
j_gene: TRBJ1-1
v_gene: TRBV9
d_gene: NA
CDR3aa: CASAPSPGDTEAFF
CDR3nt: TGTGCCAGTGCCCCCTCCCCGGGGGATACTGAAGCTTTCTTT

abundance: NA
j_gene: TRBJ1-4
v_gene: TRBV5-1
d_gene: NA
CDR3aa: CASSLVGGEKLFF
CDR3nt: TGCGCCAGCAGCTTGGTAGGAGGAGAAAAACTGTTTTTT

abundance: NA
j_gene: TRBJ1-2
v_gene: TRBV5-8
d_gene: NA
CDR3aa: CASSLVRHGYTF
CDR3nt: TGTGCCAGCAGCTTGGTTCGTCATGGCTACACCTTC

abundance: NA
j_gene: TRBJ2-7
v_gene: TRBV14
d_gene: TRBD2
CDR3aa: CASSQLAGALEQYF
CDR3nt: TGTGCCAGCAGCCAACTAGCGGGAGCTCTCGAGCAGTACTTC

abundance: NA
j_gene: TRBJ1-5
v_gene: TRBV25-1
d_gene: TRBD1
CDR3aa: CASSDGKGAGSNQPQHF
CDR3nt: TGTGCCAGCAGTGACGGGAAGGGGGCGGGTAGCAATCAGCCCCAGCATTTT